This TCR beta chain is drawn from a study of T cells after yellow fever vaccination (dated 2019 in TCRdb). Regarding the research as a whole: The SMART-Seq v4 Ultra Low Input RNA kit was used to prepare libraries from fractions with low cell numbers. Bulk TCR alpha and beta repertoires were sequenced longitudinally to track T-cell clones before and after primary and booster YFV17D yellow fever vaccination. The cohort comprised two healthy male donors, one aged 18 to 30 and one aged 30 to 40 years. Blood samples were taken at several timepoints before and after primary and secondary immunization, and bulk PBMC replicates and cell subsets were isolated.

TCRdb shows the sequencer as Illumina NovaSeq 6000. TCR cDNA was synthesized by 5'RACE template switching, which introduced a universal primer site and unique molecular identifiers. cDNA synthesis was primed from both the TCR alpha and TCR beta constant segments. Library amplification used two PCR steps, and the second PCR step added sample barcodes and sequencing adapters. Sequencing of the libraries was done on either Illumina HiSeq 2500 (2x100 bp) or NovaSeq (2x150 bp). On the authors' methods: Reads were demultiplexed and collapsed into UMI consensus sequences with MIGEC, and V(D)J alignment was performed with MiXCR. Vaccine-responding clonotypes were defined with edgeR using replicate PBMC samples, requiring FDR below 0.01 and a log2 fold change above 5 up to day 15. Bulk clonotypes were assigned CD4 or CD8 identity according to which sequenced CD4 or CD8 repertoire held them at higher abundance. The public reads were quality trimmed at Q25 with fastp and then assembled into clones with MiXCR by TCRdb, keeping productive beta chains. Every entry covers one CDR3 protein and lists the most common genes and DNA from its rows. TCRdb's processing, not the study's, gives the V and J calls here. The sample table shows 250,000 to 300,000 distinct CDR3 sequences, and 8.7% are seen once. Around 3.3% of the sample rests with the top ten.

The label giving this sample's treatment or condition can be read as: live attenuated yellow fever vaccine strain. PBMCs were isolated from peripheral blood using a standard Ficoll-Paque protocol. CD4 and CD8 T-cell fractions were isolated with Dynabeads CD4 and CD8 positive selection kits. TriZol was used to extract RNA from bulk PBMCs, CD4 and CD8 fractions, and dextramer-positive and dextramer-negative fractions. Overall study results and their limits: After the booster, most of the clones that had expanded following primary vaccination were detected again (roughly 96% of CD4 and around 90% of CD8), which suggests that memory was broadly maintained. A small fraction of clonotypes appeared in both the CD4 and CD8 compartments, likely as a result of convergent recombination. The study included only two donors, which limits how far the findings can be generalized. Because abundant contaminating clonotypes from the bulk population could be contained in FACS-sorted repertoires, computational filtering was required. Compared with the primary T-cell response, the secondary T-cell response was weaker but faster, peaking on day 5 rather than day 15.

As concerns this clonotype: Its antigen remains unidentified. Qualities for individual bases were not recorded, and no much larger clone is one base off.

CDR1 is given as DFQATT and CDR2 as SNEGSKA, both from the germline V gene (reference sequence). Here V drops 5 bases and J drops 4 bases, and the junction holds 2 bases not matched to any gene. The CDR3 holds 12 amino acids from the cysteine to the phenylalanine. The DNA shown is the 36-base CDR3, in frame from base 1. Sample: CD4+ T cells sorted from PBMCs, taken 5 days after the yellow fever booster vaccination. This clonotype was obtained from a man between 18 and 35 years old who received the YFV17D yellow fever vaccine. The chain joins TRBV20-1 to TRBJ1-2, and TRBD1 matches 9 of the central bases. The CDR3 has the sequence CSALTGGYGYTF. The sequenced DNA is TGCAGTGCTTTGACAGGGGGCTATGGCTACACCTTC.